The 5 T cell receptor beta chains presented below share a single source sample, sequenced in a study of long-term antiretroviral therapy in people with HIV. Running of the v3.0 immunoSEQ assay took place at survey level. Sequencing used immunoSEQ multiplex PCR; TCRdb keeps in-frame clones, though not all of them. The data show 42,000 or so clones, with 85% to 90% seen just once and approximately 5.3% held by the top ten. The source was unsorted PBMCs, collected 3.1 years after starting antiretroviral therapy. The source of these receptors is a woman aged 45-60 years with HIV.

As DNA, the CDR3 is TGTGCCAGTAGTAGCGGACTGGGGACAGATACGCAGTATTTT. Translation gives CASSSGLGTDTQYF. The chain joins TRBV19 to TRBJ2-3; D is possibly TRBD2 (5 bases). In germline, CDR1 is LNHDA, CDR2 SQIVND (reference sequence). This CDR3 comprises 14 residues. Trimming removed 4 bases at V and 3 bases at J, with 11 bases between.

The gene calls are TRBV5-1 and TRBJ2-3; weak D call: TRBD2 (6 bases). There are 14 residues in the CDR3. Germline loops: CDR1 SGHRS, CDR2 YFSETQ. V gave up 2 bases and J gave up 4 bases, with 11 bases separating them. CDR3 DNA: TGCGCCAGCAGCTTTACTAGCAACGCAGATACGCAGTATTTT. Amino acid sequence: CASSFTSNADTQYF.

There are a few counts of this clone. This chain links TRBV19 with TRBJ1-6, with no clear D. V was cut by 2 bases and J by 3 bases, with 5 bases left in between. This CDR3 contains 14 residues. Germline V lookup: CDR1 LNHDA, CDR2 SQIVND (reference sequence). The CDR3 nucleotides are TGTGCCAGTAGTATATGGGTCTATAATTCACCCCTCCACTTT. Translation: CASSIWVYNSPLHF.

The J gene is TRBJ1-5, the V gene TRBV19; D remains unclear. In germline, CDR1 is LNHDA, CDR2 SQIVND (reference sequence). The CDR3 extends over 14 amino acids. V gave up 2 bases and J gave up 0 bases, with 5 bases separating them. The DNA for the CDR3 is TGTGCCAGTAGTATACAGGCTAGCAATCAGCCCCAGCATTTT. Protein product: CASSIQASNQPQHF.

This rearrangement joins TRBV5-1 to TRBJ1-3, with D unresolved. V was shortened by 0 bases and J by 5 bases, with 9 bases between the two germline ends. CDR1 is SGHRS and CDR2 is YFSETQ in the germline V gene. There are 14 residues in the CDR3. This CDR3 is CASSLDSIRNTIYF. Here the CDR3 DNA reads TGCGCCAGCAGCTTGGACAGCATCCGAAACACCATATATTTT.